The clone carrying this T cell receptor (beta chain) was seen ten or more times. This library used 300 to 500 ng RNA and molecular barcoded adaptors spanning alpha/delta and beta/gamma chains. TCRdb re-called the reads through MiXCR, storing one row per CDR3 protein. The table has around 140,000 distinct CDR3 sequences, around 14% seen once. This sample is part of a study of read filtering for tumor transcriptome and immune sequencing. V was shortened by 3 bases and J by 3 bases, with 12 bases between the two germline ends. The CDR3 spans 15 residues. The sequence came from a donor at least 40 years old with multiple myeloma. Sequenced sample: a population of CD138-negative cells sorted from bone marrow. The chain joins TRBV12-3 or TRBV12-4 to TRBJ1-5; weak D call: TRBD1 (6 bases). CDR3 loop: CASSFQGLSNQPQHF. DNA for the CDR3: TGTGCCAGCAGTTTTCAGGGGCTGTCCAATCAGCCCCAGCATTTT.